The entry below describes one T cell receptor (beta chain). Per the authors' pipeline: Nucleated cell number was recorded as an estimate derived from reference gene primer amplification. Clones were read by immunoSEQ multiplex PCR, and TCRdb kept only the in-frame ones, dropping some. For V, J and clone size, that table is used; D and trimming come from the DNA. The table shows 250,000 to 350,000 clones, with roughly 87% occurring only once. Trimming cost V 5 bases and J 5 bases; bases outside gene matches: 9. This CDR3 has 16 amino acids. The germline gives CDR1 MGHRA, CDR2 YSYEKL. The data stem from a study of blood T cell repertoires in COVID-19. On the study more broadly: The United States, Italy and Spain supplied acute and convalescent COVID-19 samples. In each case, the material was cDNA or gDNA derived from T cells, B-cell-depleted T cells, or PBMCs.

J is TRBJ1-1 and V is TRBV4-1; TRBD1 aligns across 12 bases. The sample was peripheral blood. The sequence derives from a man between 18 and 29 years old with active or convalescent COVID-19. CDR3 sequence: CASSSGQGAVRTEAFF. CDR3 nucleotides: TGCGCCAGCAGCTCGGGACAGGGGGCTGTCCGGACTGAAGCTTTCTTT.